This T cell receptor beta chain stems from a study of shared clonotypes between healthy human individuals. Trimming took 0 bases from V and 2 from J, leaving 9 bases between them. CDR1 SGHRS and CDR2 YFSETQ come from the germline V gene. The CDR3 consists of 14 residues. Method: immunoSEQ multiplex PCR; TCRdb's copy keeps in-frame clones and lacks some. The table lists about 2 million clones, 95% of them singletons, with 0.1% to 0.15% in the top ten. Partitioning of CD4+ cells yielded a CD45RA+ naive subset and a CD45RA-negative memory subset. Sequenced sample: naive CD4+ T cells sorted from blood. The subset was: CD45RA+ positively selected. This chain connects TRBV5-1 to TRBJ2-7, with a tentative D call TRBD1 (5 bases). The receptor's source is a man younger than 35 in good health. For the CDR3, the DNA is TGCGCCAGCAGCTTGGCCCCCAGGGCCTACGAGCAGTACTTC. Translation: CASSLAPRAYEQYF.